The source of this T cell receptor beta chain is a study of a mutant IDH1 vaccine in newly diagnosed glioma. The wider study: Those enrolled had earlier been treated with radiotherapy, temozolomide, or both, mostly both.

The sample's time point: week 35, safety follow-up. A single vaccine dose contained 300 ug of mutant IDH1 20-mer peptide, and topical imiquimod was used with it. Eight vaccinations went to patients in weeks 1, 3, 5, 7, 11, 15, 19, 23. The donors' diagnosis was new WHO grade 3 or 4 astrocytoma that was IDH1-mutant and ATRX-lost. Note on this clone: Its antigen is as yet unknown.

General study points: Pseudoprogression seemed unlinked to shifts in top peripheral T cell clonotypes.

Method: immunoSEQ multiplex PCR; TCRdb's copy keeps in-frame clones and lacks some. The sample has some 30,000 clones, 60% to 80% seen once. Sample: PBMCs, taken from a glioma patient whose treatment included an IDH1 peptide vaccine. The sequence was collected from a woman younger than 45 with glioma. Some clones in this sample may be carry-over from other donors' samples.

CDR3 nucleotides: TGTGCCAGCAGCGTTTCTATGCAACTACCCCATCGACTAGCGGGAGGCCACACCGGGGAGCTGTTTTTT. As protein: CASSVSMQLPHRLAGGHTGELFF. V gene TRBV9 combines with J gene TRBJ2-2; TRBD2 agrees at 13 bases. Germline V CDR1 and CDR2: SGDLS, YYNGEE. The CDR3 loop spans 23 amino acids. The trim removed 2 bases at V and 3 bases at J, leaving 22 bases unmatched.